This T cell receptor (beta chain) was captured in a study of vaccination effects on CD4 cells after COVID-19. Points from the study as a whole: Clones arising from infection and from vaccination showed marked clonal contraction late after vaccination.

Profiled with immunoSEQ multiplex PCR; TCRdb holds only in-frame clones, not every one. The sample lists roughly 67,000 clones, about 79% occurring once. Before sequencing took place, the ViraFEST assay used viral peptide pools to expand antigen-specific CD4+ T cells. Once cultured for nine to ten days, the cells underwent separation to obtain CD4+ T cells. Vaccine recipients had no previous SARS-CoV-2 infection; their nucleocapsid antibodies were negative. About 2.1 million PBMC were placed in each well, which was supplemented with about 10 IU/ml IL-2 and 7.5 to 10 ug/ml peptides. Half the medium was swapped for IL-2 medium on days 3 and 7. With respect to this clone: Its antigen is undetermined.

This CDR3 has 12 amino acids. Germline CDR1 is SEHNR and CDR2 is FQNEAQ (reference sequence). V was cut by 2 bases and J by 8 bases, with 7 bases left in between. The chain couples TRBV7-9 to TRBJ2-1; D not resolved. The TCR was taken from a human donor who received a COVID-19 vaccine. The material was CD4+ T cells from PBMCs cultured with SARS-CoV-2 spike peptides, obtained before COVID-19 vaccination. The CDR3 bases are TGTGCCAGCAGCTTAATTAGTGATGAGCAGTTCTTC. Translation gives CASSLISDEQFF.